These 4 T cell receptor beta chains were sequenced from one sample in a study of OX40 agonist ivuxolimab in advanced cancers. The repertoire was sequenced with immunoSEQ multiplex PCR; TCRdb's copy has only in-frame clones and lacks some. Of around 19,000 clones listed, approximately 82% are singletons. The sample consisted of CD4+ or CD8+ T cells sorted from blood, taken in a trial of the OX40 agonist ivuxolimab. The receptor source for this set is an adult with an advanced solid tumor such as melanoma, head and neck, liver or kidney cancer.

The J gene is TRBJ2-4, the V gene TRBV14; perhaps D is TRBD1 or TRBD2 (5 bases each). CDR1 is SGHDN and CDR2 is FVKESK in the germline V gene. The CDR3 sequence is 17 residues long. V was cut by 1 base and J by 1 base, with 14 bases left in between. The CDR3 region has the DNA TGTGCCAGCAGCCAAGCGGGTCGGGACCTGGCCAAAAACATTCAGTACTTC. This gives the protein CASSQAGRDLAKNIQYF.

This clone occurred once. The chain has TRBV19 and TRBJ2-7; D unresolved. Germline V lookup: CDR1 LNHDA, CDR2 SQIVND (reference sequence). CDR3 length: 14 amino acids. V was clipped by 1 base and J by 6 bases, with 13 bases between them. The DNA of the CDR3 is TGTGCCAGTAGTATAGTCCCAATGGCTGGCGAGCAGTACTTC. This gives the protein CASSIVPMAGEQYF.

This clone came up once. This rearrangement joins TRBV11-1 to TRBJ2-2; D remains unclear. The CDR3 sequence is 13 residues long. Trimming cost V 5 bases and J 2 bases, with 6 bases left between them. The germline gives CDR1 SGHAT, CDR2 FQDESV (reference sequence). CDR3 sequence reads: CASSILNTGELFF. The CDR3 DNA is TGTGCCAGCAGCATCCTAAACACCGGGGAGCTGTTTTTT.

The CDR3 coding sequence is TGTGCCACCAGCAGGGGTACAGGGTGGCAGGGCTACACCTTC. Translation: CATSRGTGWQGYTF. The chain recombines TRBV15 with TRBJ1-2, with a tentative D call TRBD1 (6 bases). V was shortened by 3 bases and J by 8 bases, with 16 bases between the two germline ends. Germline CDR1 LNHNV, CDR2 YYDKDF (reference sequence). The CDR3 sequence is 14 residues long. Full variable domain (outside the CDR3, taken from reference TRBV15 and TRBJ1-2): DAMVIQNPRYQVTQFGKPVTLSCSQTLNHNVMYWYQQKSSQAPKLLFHYYDKDFNNEADTPDNFQSRRPNTSFCFLDIRSPGLGDTAMYLCATSRGTGWQGYTFGSGTRLTVV.